The entry below describes one T cell receptor beta chain. This clone was seen just once. Its antigen is not yet known. Base qualities are not recorded, but no much larger clone differs from it by a single base. The immunoSEQ Assay, a bias-controlled multiplex PCR, was used to amplify TCRbeta CDR3 regions from genomic DNA. On the authors' methods: The number of nucleated cells in each sample was estimated by amplification of reference gene primers within the assay. To quantify the absolute abundance of each unique TCRbeta CDR3 rearrangement, sequence reads were collapsed and filtered. For each sample, productive Simpson clonality was calculated as the square root of Simpson's diversity index across productive rearrangements. Held by TCRdb, this immuneACCESS table contains in-frame sequences only and omits some clones. Under half of the omission traces to an unresolved V gene where checked; the cause of the rest is unknown. The V and J calls and clone size were taken over from that table, and D and trimming were inferred from the DNA. In this sample the table shows some 200,000 clones, about 83% of which occur a single time. The ten largest account for under 15% of the sample.

This entry belongs to a study of blood T cell repertoires in COVID-19 (TCRdb year 2020). Regarding the complete study: Samples covering the acute and convalescent phases of COVID-19 were provided by collaborators in the United States, Italy and Spain. The prospective study material was composed of cDNA or gDNA derived from T cells, B-cell-depleted T cells, or PBMCs. Deeply sampled blood TCRbeta repertoires from subjects exposed to, actively infected with, or recovered from COVID-19 were included in the dataset. The repertoires were made available in a free public database intended to serve as a resource for research on the immune response to SARS-CoV-2. The samples were drawn from the first 160 participants of the ongoing ImmuneRACE study and from 950 to 1,500 subjects provided by 6 global collaborators. A de-identified subject ID, COVID-19 status, age in years and sex were almost always included in the sample metadata. Where available, HLA class I and class II types were obtained from metadata supplied by the sample provider rather than from assay-based typing. What the research found in general, with its limitations: The quantity of clinical and demographic metadata differed by source and by participant and was supplied without curation.

One collaborating source in Seattle enrolled patients during active infection and followed them longitudinally through the course of disease. Whole blood was collected in K2EDTA tubes by collaborating institutions according to the institutions' own protocols. For TCRbeta analysis, collaborators shipped samples as frozen whole blood, isolated PBMCs, or DNA extracted from either of those sample types. This TCR derives from a woman between 65 and 79 years old with COVID-19, enrolled during active disease. Sample: peripheral blood.

Here is the DNA: TGTGCCAGCAGCGTCGCGGGAGCGTCACCCCTCCACTTT. Translated, this is CASSVAGASPLHF. Recombination connected TRBV2 to TRBJ1-6, with the D gene call left open. V is reduced by 6 bases and J by 10 bases, leaving a spacing of 13 bases between them. From the germline V gene, CDR1 is SNHLY and CDR2 is FYNNEI. The CDR3 spans 13 residues, from the cysteine through the phenylalanine. Only the CDR3 DNA is retained, 39 bases long and in frame from the first base.